These T cell receptor beta chains were read from a single sample in a study of PD-1 blockade in classical Hodgkin lymphoma. This table comes from immunoSEQ multiplex PCR, and its TCRdb copy is limited to in-frame clones, with some not included. The table includes almost 8,500 clones, about four fifths detected once. The source was CD8+ T cells from blood, collected before the fourth cycle of nivolumab. These receptors came from a human donor with classical Hodgkin lymphoma. Each CDR3 is given with its conserved first and last residue.

v_call,j_call,cdr3_aa
TRBV5-1,TRBJ2-5,CASSSAGRGETQYF
TRBV5-1,TRBJ2-1,CASSLGQQENEQFF
TRBV4-1,TRBJ2-7,CASSQHSGGAYEQYF
TRBV19,TRBJ2-7,CASSWDGAYEQYF
TRBV27,TRBJ1-1,CASSHIRGFFEAFF
TRBV7-9,TRBJ2-7,CASSLALGGVGSYEQYF
TRBV27,TRBJ1-2,CASSLTGTGDGYTF
TRBV28,TRBJ1-6,CASTPPRGPLHF
TRBV5-1,TRBJ2-4,CASSLRPGTSGGAAKNIQYF
TRBV5-1,TRBJ2-1,CASSFRGEEQFF
TRBV19,TRBJ2-7,CASSFSGAYEQYF
TRBV13,TRBJ2-5,CASSLEGGPGETQYF
TRBV11-3,TRBJ1-2,CASSLEERTGDGYTF
TRBV6-1,TRBJ2-1,CASSERRGESYNEQFF
TRBV5-1,TRBJ1-1,CASSLLGNQNTEAFF
TRBV7-2,TRBJ2-1,CASSVGTPYNEQFF
TRBV7-9,TRBJ1-6,CASSLVLNNSPLHF
TRBV7-8,TRBJ2-5,CASSPGRGQETQYF
TRBV2,TRBJ2-5,CASSEWLTGEQETQYF
TRBV4-1,TRBJ1-4,CASSHYPGSANEKLFF
TRBV30,TRBJ1-4,CAWGATTNEKLFF
TRBV4-1,TRBJ2-1,CASSQAGSVRIF
TRBV30,TRBJ1-2,CAWSGQDTSTNYGYTF
TRBV4-2,TRBJ2-7,CASSLLGGVPYEQYF
TRBV25-1,TRBJ2-3,CASSDLAGTQYF
TRBV6-1,TRBJ2-3,CASPGPRGTDTQYF
TRBV29-1,TRBJ2-1,CSVESFSAGGTSSYNEQFF
TRBV6-4,TRBJ2-3,CASSERGATDTQYF
TRBV27,TRBJ1-2,CASSGLQGDYGYTF
TRBV28,TRBJ1-3,CASSLNWGPPSGNTIYF
TRBV4-1,TRBJ2-6,CASSQGGTGIGGANVLTF
TRBV18,TRBJ2-1,CASSPTSGGFSYNEQFF
TRBV6-4,TRBJ2-1,CASGETGDSYNEQFF
TRBV6-1,TRBJ1-2,CASIGAGMGYGYTF
TRBV6-5,TRBJ1-2,CASSYSIGGYTF